This is a list of T cell receptor beta chains from one sample in a study of blood T cell repertoires in COVID-19. The method was immunoSEQ multiplex PCR; TCRdb's version includes in-frame clones alone and lacks a portion of them. The data hold roughly 350,000 clones, with around 85% observed a single time. The sequencing input was peripheral blood. The receptors originated from a woman aged 18-29 years with acute or convalescent COVID-19. The CDR3 runs from the conserved cysteine through the conserved F or W. A D gene is named only where the DNA matches it firmly. Not all rows give a size; the values are once, few, many and, for expanded clones, a class.

clone size	D gene	V gene	J gene	CDR3 protein	CDR3 DNA
-	-	TRBV3-1/TRBV3-2	TRBJ2-5	CASSHAETRETQYF	TGTGCCAGCAGCCACGCCGAAACGCGGGAGACCCAGTACTTC
-	-	TRBV27	TRBJ2-1	CASSLLGQGSEQFF	TGTGCCAGCAGTTTATTAGGGCAGGGGAGCGAGCAGTTCTTC
-	-	TRBV28	TRBJ2-3	CASRGWRDTSTDTQYF	TGTGCCAGCAGAGGTTGGCGGGATACTAGCACAGATACGCAGTATTTT
-	-	TRBV9	TRBJ1-1	CASSVAASSGAFF	TGTGCCAGCAGCGTAGCGGCCTCCTCAGGGGCTTTCTTT
few	-	TRBV2	TRBJ1-4	CASSEMAVEKLFF	TGTGCCAGCAGTGAAATGGCAGTTGAAAAACTGTTTTTT
-	TRBD1	TRBV5-4	TRBJ1-2	CASSDGQGKESYTF	TGTGCCAGCAGCGACGGACAGGGGAAAGAGTCCTACACCTTC
-	TRBD1	TRBV30	TRBJ2-7	CAWTGTGLKQYF	TGTGCCTGGACCGGGACAGGGTTGAAGCAGTACTTC
-	-	TRBV12-3/TRBV12-4	TRBJ1-2	CASSQERGYGYTF	TGTGCCAGCAGCCAAGAAAGGGGCTATGGCTACACCTTC
-	-	TRBV30	TRBJ1-4	CAWSTTSRGANEKLFF	TGTGCCTGGAGTACAACCTCGCGGGGGGCTAATGAAAAACTGTTTTTT
-	TRBD2	TRBV6-5	TRBJ2-7	CASSKRSGGTYEQYF	TGTGCCAGCAGCAAACGGAGCGGGGGAACCTACGAGCAGTACTTC